This TCR beta chain appears in the sequencing data of a study of monozygotic twins with inflammatory bowel disease. Study results and caveats: IBD patients, compared with healthy twins, shared fewer clonotypes with others (especially with disease activity). It was not supported that a single strong signal or clonotype was associated with IBD.

The team made cDNA by running eight separate reactions for each sample. UMIs with a 6-nucleotide sample barcode were added by template switching. TCRdb processed the 5' RACE reads again and assigns one entry to each CDR3 protein, with no DNA. The sample includes over 150,000 distinct CDR3 sequences. The germline V gene has CDR1 LNHDA and CDR2 SQIVND (reference sequence). CDR3 length: 13 amino acids. A remark on this clonotype: No antigen is known for it.

This sequence originates from a human donor with ulcerative colitis or Crohn's disease, or a healthy co-twin of an affected twin (not recorded which). The chain joins TRBV19 to TRBJ1-4; the TCRdb D gene call, TRBD1, has no DNA to confirm it. The source material was blood. The CDR3 sequence is CASSKTGDEKLFF.